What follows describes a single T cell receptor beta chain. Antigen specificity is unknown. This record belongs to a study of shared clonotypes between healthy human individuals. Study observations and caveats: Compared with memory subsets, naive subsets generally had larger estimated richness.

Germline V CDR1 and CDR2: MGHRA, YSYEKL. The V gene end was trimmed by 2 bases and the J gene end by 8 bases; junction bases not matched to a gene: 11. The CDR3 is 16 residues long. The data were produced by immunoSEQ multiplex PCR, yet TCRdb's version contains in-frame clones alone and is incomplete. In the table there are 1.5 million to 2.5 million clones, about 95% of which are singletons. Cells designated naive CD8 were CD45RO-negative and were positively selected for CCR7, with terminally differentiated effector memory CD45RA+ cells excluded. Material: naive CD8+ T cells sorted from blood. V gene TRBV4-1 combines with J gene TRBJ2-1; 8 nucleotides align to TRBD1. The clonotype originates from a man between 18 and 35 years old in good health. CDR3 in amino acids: CASSQPVGGRGHEQFF. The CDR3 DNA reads TGCGCCAGCAGCCAACCAGTGGGAGGCAGGGGGCATGAGCAGTTCTTC.